The following is a T cell receptor beta chain sequence with its context. Its antigen is still unknown. Germline V lookup: CDR1 MDHEN, CDR2 SYDVKM. The V gene lost 6 bases and the J gene lost 4 bases, with 22 bases spanning the gap. The CDR3 is 17 residues long. The data were taken from a study of cytotoxic CD8 clonotypes in ibrutinib-treated CLL. On the study more broadly: Samples averaged approximately 250,000 productive templates and tens of thousands of productive rearrangements.

Study-level points and caveats: Investigators sampled sustained-remission and progressing patients at differing times.

Repertoires were generated with immunoSEQ multiplex PCR, while TCRdb's copy carries only in-frame clones and drops some. Here the sample spans some 130,000 clones, over 75% being singletons. The sequence was obtained from a human donor with chronic lymphocytic leukemia. The sequences come from PBMCs, collected after 24 months of ibrutinib treatment. The rearrangement uses TRBV28 and TRBJ1-3; D gene uncertain. The CDR3 protein is CASRPTLGFPIGNTIYF. CDR3 sequence (DNA): TGTGCCAGCAGGCCTACCCTAGGGTTTCCTATAGGAAACACCATATATTTT.